These 5 T cell receptor beta chains originate from one sample sequenced in a study of PD-L1 blockade in urothelial cancer. TCRdb's table, derived via immunoSEQ multiplex PCR, lists solely in-frame clones and lacks some. The repertoire holds some 67,000 clones, with approximately 91% as singletons. This sample comprised PBMCs, obtained around atezolizumab (anti-PD-L1) treatment. These receptors were collected from a man in his 60s with urothelial cancer.

The rearrangement uses TRBV5-4 and TRBJ1-1; D is possibly TRBD1 (6 bases). CDR1 and CDR2 from the germline V gene are SGHNT and YYREEE (reference sequence). CDR3 length equals 15 residues. The V and J ends lost 4 bases and 1 base respectively, with 14 bases between them. CDR3 sequence reads: CASSVMSRGNTEAFF. CDR3 nucleotides: TGTGCCAGCAGCGTGATGTCCAGGGGGAACACTGAAGCTTTCTTT.

The rearrangement uses TRBV27 and TRBJ2-2, with 8 bases lining up with TRBD2. The V gene end was trimmed by 3 bases and the J gene end by 5 bases; junction bases not matched to a gene: 14. Germline-derived CDR1 and CDR2 are MNHEY and SMNVEV (reference sequence). CDR3 length: 18 amino acids. The CDR3 coding sequence is TGTGCCAGCAGTTTCAAAATATCAGCGGGAGTGGGGACCGGGGAGCTGTTTTTT. This codes for CASSFKISAGVGTGELFF.

The gene calls are TRBV19 and TRBJ1-2; a weak D match, TRBD1 (5 bases). Germline V gives CDR1 LNHDA, CDR2 SQIVND (reference sequence). This CDR3 contains 12 residues. Trimming cost V 6 bases and J 7 bases, with 12 bases left between them. The CDR3 protein is CASSRGGVGYTF. In nucleotides, the CDR3 is TGTGCCAGTAGCCGGGGCGGGGTTGGCTACACCTTC.

The CDR3 region has the DNA TGTGCCAGTAGTATAGCCTCACTCACCCGTAGCACAGATACGCAGTATTTT. This encodes CASSIASLTRSTDTQYF. V usage is TRBV19 and J usage is TRBJ2-3, with D unresolved. This CDR3 spans 17 amino acids. Germline assignment: CDR1 LNHDA and CDR2 SQIVND (reference sequence). With 1 base removed from V and 0 bases from J, the gap between germline ends came to 14 bases. Based on the CDR3 plus reference TRBV19 and TRBJ2-3, the full variable domain is DGGITQSPKYLFRKEGQNVTLSCEQNLNHDAMYWYRQDPGQGLRLIYYSQIVNDFQKGDIAEGYSVSREKKESFPLTVTSAQKNPTAFYLCASSIASLTRSTDTQYFGPGTRLTVL.

This chain joins TRBV6-1 and TRBJ1-2; 8 bases match TRBD1. Germline V gene lookup returns CDR1 MNHNS and CDR2 SASEGT. This CDR3 region has 15 residues. Losses at the gene ends were 5 bases for V and 3 bases for J; bases not matched to a gene: 8. Here the CDR3 DNA reads TGTGCCAGCAGTAGGCCGGGACAGGCCGACTATGGCTACACCTTC. It is translated as CASSRPGQADYGYTF.